This TCR beta chain was identified in a study of T cells in Graves' hyperthyroidism and ophthalmopathy. CDR1 is SNHLY and CDR2 is FYNNEI in the germline V gene. V trimming: 3 bases; J trimming: 4 bases; junction bases outside the gene matches: 5. This CDR3 contains 15 residues. Researchers amplified the TCR beta CDR3 regions from RNA transcripts. First-round RT-PCR with HTBI primers amplified the TCR CDR3 region. One entry per CDR3 protein results from TCRdb running MiXCR on the multiplex PCR reads. Of some 600,000 distinct CDR3 sequences in the sample, roughly 50% are singletons; the top ten hold roughly 8.2%.

Sequences were obtained from peripheral blood or thyroid tissue (not recorded which). The chain has TRBV2 and TRBJ2-2, with 7 bases lining up with TRBD2. The receptor's source is a woman aged 18-29 years with Graves' hyperthyroidism. CDR3 amino acids: CASSDRGVFTGELFF. CDR3 bases: TGTGCCAGCAGTGACCGGGGGGTTTTCACCGGGGAGCTGTTTTTT.